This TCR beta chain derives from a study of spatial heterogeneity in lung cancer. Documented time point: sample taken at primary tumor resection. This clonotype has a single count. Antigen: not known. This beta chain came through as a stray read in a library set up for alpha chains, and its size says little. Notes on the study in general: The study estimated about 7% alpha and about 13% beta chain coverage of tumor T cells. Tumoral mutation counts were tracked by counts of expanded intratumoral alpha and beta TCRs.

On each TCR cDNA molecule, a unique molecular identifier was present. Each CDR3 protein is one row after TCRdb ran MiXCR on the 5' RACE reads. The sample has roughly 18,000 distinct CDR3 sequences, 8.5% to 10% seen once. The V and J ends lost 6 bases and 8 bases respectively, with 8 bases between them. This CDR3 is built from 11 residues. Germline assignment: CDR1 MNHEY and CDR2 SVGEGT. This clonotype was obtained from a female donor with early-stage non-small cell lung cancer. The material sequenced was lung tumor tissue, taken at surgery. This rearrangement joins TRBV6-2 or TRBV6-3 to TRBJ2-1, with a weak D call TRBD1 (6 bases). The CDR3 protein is CASRRGYEQFF. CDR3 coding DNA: TGTGCCAGCAGGAGGGGGTATGAGCAGTTCTTC.